This T cell receptor beta chain originates from a study of blood T cell repertoires in COVID-19 (dated by TCRdb to the early 2020s). Study-level background: Collaborator samples came from the United States, Italy and Spain and covered acute and convalescent phases of COVID-19. Deeply sampled blood TCRbeta repertoires from subjects exposed to, actively infected with, or recovered from COVID-19 were included in the dataset. Where available, HLA class I and class II types were taken from metadata supplied by the sample provider and were not determined by assay-based typing. A de-identified subject ID, COVID-19 status, age in years and sex were almost always included in the sample metadata. The prospective study material was composed of cDNA or gDNA derived from T cells, B-cell-depleted T cells, or PBMCs. The repertoires were released in a freely available public database intended as a resource for research on the immune response to SARS-CoV-2. The samples were drawn from the first 160 participants of the ongoing ImmuneRACE study and from 950 to 1,500 subjects provided by 6 global collaborators. General findings and caveats noted by the study authors: The amount of clinical and demographic metadata varied by source and participant and was provided uncurated.

The immunoSEQ Assay, a bias-controlled multiplex PCR, was used to amplify TCRbeta CDR3 regions from genomic DNA. In the source study's methods: Nucleated cell counts per sample were estimated from amplification of reference gene primers within the assay. To quantify the absolute abundance of each unique TCRbeta CDR3 rearrangement, sequence reads were collapsed and filtered. For each sample, productive Simpson clonality was calculated by taking the square root of Simpson's diversity index across productive rearrangements. In its TCRdb copy, this immuneACCESS table keeps in-frame sequences only and misses some clones. Where compared with another copy, unresolved V genes explain less than half of these, and the others have no known cause. D and trimming were read from the DNA, whereas the V and J calls and clone size are those reported in that table. This sample comprises about 92,000 clones, roughly 85% of them detected only once. Of the sample, roughly 40% falls within the top ten clones.

V and J lose 4 bases and 0 bases, and a span of 11 bases separates them. CDR1 and CDR2, per the germline V gene, are SGHRS and YFSETQ. The CDR3, from cysteine to phenylalanine, totals 15 residues. Of the read, only the CDR3 DNA is kept; its 45 bases are in frame from base 1. On this clone: Its antigen is unknown. No qualities accompany the bases; no much larger clone lies one base away.

The collaborating institutions used their own protocols to collect whole blood in K2EDTA tubes. For TCRbeta analysis, collaborator samples were shipped as frozen whole blood, as isolated PBMCs, or as DNA extracted from either sample type. The chain joins TRBV5-1 to TRBJ2-1; the D gene cannot be named for sure. Sequenced material: peripheral blood. The receptor's source is an elderly man with acute or convalescent COVID-19. For the CDR3, the sequence is CASSPGPTSYNEQFF. The sequenced DNA: TGCGCCAGCAGCCCCGGTCCAACCTCCTACAATGAGCAGTTCTTC. Beyond the CDR3, the reference TRBV5-1 and TRBJ2-1 genes provide the residues; the full variable domain reads: KAGVTQTPRYLIKTRGQQVTLSCSPISGHRSVSWYQQTPGQGLQFLFEYFSETQRNKGNFPGRFSGRQFSNSRSEMNVSTLELGDSALYLCASSPGPTSYNEQFFGPGTRLTVL.